The sequence of this TCR beta chain was determined in a study of shared clonotypes between healthy human individuals. Study details: A couple of women and three men aged 18 to 49 made up the donors. Plates per donor: three CD4 naive, three CD4 memory, two CD8 naive, one CD8 memory.

Points on this clone: Its target is not known.

Deep-level settings were used for running the assay. Libraries were prepared by immunoSEQ multiplex PCR; TCRdb keeps only in-frame clonotypes and omits some of them. The sample records around 2,000,000 clones, under 95% being singletons. The naive CD8 population came from CD45RO-negative cells selected for CCR7, without terminally differentiated effector memory CD45RA+ cells. Study-wide results and caveats: Blood alone was sampled, and tissue repertoires likely differ.

The receptor was isolated from a man aged 18-30 years in good health. Some clones in this sample may be carry-over from other donors' samples. The source material was naive CD8+ T cells from PBMCs.

CDR3 nucleotides: TGCGCCAGCAGCTTGGGCAGGGAGGGTCTATACGAGCAGTACTTC. Its translation: CASSLGREGLYEQYF. V usage is TRBV5-1 and J usage is TRBJ2-7; 7 bases line up with TRBD2. The CDR3 consists of 15 residues. Germline trimming cut 0 bases from V and 4 bases from J; bases unmatched to any gene: 7. Per the germline V gene, CDR1 is SGHRS and CDR2 is YFSETQ. Full variable domain (missing parts from reference TRBV5-1 and TRBJ2-7): KAGVTQTPRYLIKTRGQQVTLSCSPISGHRSVSWYQQTPGQGLQFLFEYFSETQRNKGNFPGRFSGRQFSNSRSEMNVSTLELGDSALYLCASSLGREGLYEQYFGPGTRLTVT.